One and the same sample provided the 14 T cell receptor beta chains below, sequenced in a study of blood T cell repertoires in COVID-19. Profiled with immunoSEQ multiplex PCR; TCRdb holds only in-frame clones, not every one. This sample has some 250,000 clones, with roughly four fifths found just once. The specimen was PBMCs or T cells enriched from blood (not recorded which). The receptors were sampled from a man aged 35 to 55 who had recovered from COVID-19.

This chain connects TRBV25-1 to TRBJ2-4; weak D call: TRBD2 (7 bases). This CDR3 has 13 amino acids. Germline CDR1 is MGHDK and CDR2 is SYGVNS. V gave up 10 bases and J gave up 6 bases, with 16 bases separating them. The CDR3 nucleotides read TGTGCCACCTGGGGGGAGGGGGGAAACATTCAGTACTTC. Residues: CATWGEGGNIQYF.

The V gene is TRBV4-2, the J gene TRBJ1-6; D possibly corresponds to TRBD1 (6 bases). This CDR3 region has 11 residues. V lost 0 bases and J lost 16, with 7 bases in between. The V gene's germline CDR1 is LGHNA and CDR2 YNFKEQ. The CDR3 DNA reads TGTGCCAGCAGCCAAGAGGGACAACTCCACTTT. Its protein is CASSQEGQLHF.

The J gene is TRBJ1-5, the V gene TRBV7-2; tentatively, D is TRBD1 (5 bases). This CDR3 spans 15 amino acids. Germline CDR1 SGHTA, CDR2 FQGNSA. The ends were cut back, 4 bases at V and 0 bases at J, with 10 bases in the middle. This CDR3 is CASSSQAYSNQPQHF. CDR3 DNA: TGTGCCAGCAGCTCACAGGCTTATAGCAATCAGCCCCAGCATTTT. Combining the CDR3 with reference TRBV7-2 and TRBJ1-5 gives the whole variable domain GAGVSQSPSNKVTEKGKDVELRCDPISGHTALYWYRQSLGQGLEFLIYFQGNSAPDKSGLPSDRFSAERTGGSVSTLTIQRTQQEDSAVYLCASSSQAYSNQPQHFGDGTRLSIL.

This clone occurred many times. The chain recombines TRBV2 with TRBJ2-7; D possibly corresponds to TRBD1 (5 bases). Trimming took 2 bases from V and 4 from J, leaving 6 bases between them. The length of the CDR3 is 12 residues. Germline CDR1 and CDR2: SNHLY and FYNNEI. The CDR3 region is CASSERGYEQYF. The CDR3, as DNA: TGTGCCAGCAGTGAAAGGGGTTACGAGCAGTACTTC.

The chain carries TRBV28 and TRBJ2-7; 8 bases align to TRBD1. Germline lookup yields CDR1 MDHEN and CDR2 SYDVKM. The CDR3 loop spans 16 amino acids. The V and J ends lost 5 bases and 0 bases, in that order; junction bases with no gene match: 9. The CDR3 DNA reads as TGTGCCAGCAGTCCCGGAGGGGACAGGAACTCCTACGAGCAGTACTTC. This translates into CASSPGGDRNSYEQYF.

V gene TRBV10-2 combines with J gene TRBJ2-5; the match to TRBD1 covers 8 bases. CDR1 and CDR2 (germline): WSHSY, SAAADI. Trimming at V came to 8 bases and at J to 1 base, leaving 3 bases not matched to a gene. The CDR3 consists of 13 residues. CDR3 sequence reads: CASADRAQETQYF. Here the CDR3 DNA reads TGCGCCAGCGCGGACAGGGCCCAAGAGACCCAGTACTTC.

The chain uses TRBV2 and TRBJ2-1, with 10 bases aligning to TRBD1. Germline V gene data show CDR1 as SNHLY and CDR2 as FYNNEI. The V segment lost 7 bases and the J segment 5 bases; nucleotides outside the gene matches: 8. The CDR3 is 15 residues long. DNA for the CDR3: TGTGCCAGCACGCCGGGACAGGGGTTTAACAATGAGCAGTTCTTC. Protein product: CASTPGQGFNNEQFF.

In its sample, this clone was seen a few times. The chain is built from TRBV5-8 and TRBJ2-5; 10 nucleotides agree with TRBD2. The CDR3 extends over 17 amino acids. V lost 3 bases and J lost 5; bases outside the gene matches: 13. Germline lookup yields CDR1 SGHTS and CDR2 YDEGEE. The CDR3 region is CASSSGLASLSRETQYF. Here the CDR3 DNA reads TGTGCCAGCAGCTCGGGACTAGCGAGTCTGTCCCGGGAGACCCAGTACTTC.

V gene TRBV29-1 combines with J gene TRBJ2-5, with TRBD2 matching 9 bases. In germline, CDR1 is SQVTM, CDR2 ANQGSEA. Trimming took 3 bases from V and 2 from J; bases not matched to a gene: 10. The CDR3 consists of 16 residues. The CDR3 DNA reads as TGCAGCGTTGATGGCCCGACTAGCGGAGAACAAGAGACCCAGTACTTC. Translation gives CSVDGPTSGEQETQYF.

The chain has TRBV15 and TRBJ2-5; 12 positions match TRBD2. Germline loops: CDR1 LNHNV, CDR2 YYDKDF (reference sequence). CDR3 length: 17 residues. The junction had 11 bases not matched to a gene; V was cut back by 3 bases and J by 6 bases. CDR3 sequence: CATSRGLAGGPEKTQYF. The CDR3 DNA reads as TGTGCCACCAGCAGGGGTCTAGCGGGGGGGCCGGAGAAGACCCAGTACTTC.

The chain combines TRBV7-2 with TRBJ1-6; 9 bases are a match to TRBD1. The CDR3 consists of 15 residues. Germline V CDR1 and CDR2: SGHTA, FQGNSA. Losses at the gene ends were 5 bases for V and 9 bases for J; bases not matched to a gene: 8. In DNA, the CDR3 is TGTGCCAGCAGCATACAGGGGGCTAAGGGTTCACCCCTCCACTTT. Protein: CASSIQGAKGSPLHF.

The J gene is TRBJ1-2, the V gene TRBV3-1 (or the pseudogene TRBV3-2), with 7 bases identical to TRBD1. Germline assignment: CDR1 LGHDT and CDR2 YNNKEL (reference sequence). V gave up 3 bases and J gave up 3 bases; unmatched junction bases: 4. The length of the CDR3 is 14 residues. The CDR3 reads CASSHSGTDYGYTF. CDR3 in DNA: TGTGCCAGCAGCCATAGCGGGACAGACTATGGCTACACCTTC.

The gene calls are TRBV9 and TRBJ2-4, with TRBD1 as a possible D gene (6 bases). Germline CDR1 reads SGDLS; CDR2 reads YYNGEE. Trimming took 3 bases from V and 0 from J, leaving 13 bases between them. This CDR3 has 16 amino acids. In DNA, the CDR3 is TGTGCCAGCAGCGCTGAAATCAGGGGAGCCAAAAACATTCAGTACTTC. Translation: CASSAEIRGAKNIQYF. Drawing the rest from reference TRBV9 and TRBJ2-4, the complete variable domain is DSGVTQTPKHLITATGQRVTLRCSPRSGDLSVYWYQQSLDQGLQFLIQYYNGEERAKGNILERFSAQQFPDLHSELNLSSLELGDSALYFCASSAEIRGAKNIQYFGAGTRLSVL.

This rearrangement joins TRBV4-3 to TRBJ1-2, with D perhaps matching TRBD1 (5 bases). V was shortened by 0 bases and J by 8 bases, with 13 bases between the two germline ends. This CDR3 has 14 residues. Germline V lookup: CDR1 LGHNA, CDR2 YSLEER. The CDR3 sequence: CASSQDPRVGGYTF. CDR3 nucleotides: TGCGCCAGCAGCCAAGACCCCAGGGTTGGGGGCTACACCTTC.